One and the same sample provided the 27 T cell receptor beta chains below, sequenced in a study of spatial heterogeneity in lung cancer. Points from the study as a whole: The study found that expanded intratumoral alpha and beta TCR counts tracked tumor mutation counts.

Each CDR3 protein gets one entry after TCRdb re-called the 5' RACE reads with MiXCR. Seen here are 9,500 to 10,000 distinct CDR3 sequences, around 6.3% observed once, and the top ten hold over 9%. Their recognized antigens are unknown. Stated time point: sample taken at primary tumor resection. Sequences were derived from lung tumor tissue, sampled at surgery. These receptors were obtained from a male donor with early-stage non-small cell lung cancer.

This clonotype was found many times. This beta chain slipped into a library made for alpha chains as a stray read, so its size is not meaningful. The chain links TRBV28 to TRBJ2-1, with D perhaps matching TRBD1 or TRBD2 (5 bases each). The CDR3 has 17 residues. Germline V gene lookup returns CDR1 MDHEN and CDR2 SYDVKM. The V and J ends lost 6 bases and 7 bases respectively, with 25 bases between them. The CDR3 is CASRGPAARHLDNEQFF. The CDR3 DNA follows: TGTGCCAGCAGGGGACCAGCGGCTCGACACCTGGATAATGAGCAGTTCTTC.

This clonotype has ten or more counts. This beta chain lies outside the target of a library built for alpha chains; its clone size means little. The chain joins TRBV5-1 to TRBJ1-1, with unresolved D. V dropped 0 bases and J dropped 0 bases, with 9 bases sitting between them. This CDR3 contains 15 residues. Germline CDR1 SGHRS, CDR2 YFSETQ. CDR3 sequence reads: CASSLESGLNTEAFF. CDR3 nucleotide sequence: TGCGCCAGCAGCTTGGAGTCGGGTTTGAACACTGAAGCTTTCTTT.

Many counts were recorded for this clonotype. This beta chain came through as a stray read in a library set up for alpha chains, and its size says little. In DNA, the CDR3 is TGCAGTGCTAGTGGTCTAGCGGGAAAAGAAGAGACCCAGTACTTC. It yields the protein CSASGLAGKEETQYF. The chain joins TRBV20-1 to TRBJ2-5; 9 nucleotides align to TRBD2. The germline CDR1 and CDR2 sequences are DFQATT and SNEGSKA (reference sequence). V dropped 3 bases and J dropped 3; count of bases not matched to a gene: 8. The CDR3 consists of 15 residues.

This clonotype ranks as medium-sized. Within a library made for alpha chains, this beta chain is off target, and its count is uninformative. The CDR3 reads CSARSDRYNEQFF. The CDR3 DNA reads as TGCAGTGCTAGATCAGACCGGTACAATGAGCAGTTCTTC. V usage is TRBV20-1 and J usage is TRBJ2-1; D is unresolved. The CDR3 extends over 13 amino acids. V was trimmed by 2 bases and J by 4 bases, leaving 9 bases between them. Germline V lookup: CDR1 DFQATT, CDR2 SNEGSKA (reference sequence).

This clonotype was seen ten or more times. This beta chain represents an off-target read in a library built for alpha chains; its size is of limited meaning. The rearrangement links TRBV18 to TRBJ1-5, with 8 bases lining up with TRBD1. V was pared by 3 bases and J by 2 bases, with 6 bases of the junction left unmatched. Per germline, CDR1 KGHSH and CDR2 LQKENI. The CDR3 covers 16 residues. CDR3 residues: CASSPSQGQGNQPQHF. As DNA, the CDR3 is TGTGCCAGCTCACCGAGCCAGGGACAGGGCAATCAGCCCCAGCATTTT.

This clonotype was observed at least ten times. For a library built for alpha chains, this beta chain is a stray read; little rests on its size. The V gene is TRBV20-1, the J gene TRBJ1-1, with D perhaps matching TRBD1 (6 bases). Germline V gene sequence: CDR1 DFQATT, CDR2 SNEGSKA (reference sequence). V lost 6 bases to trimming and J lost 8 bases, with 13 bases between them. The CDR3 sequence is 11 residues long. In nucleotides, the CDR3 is TGCAGTGCAACCCCTGACAGGGAAGCTTTCTTT. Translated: CSATPDREAFF.

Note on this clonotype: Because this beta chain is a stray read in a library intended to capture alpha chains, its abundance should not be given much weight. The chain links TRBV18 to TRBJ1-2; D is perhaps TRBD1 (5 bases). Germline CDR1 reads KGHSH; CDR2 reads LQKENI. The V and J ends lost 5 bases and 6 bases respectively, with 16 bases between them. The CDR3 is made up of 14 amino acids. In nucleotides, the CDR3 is TGTGCCAGCTCATCCTCGGTAGGGACGGATGGCTACACCTTC. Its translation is CASSSSVGTDGYTF.

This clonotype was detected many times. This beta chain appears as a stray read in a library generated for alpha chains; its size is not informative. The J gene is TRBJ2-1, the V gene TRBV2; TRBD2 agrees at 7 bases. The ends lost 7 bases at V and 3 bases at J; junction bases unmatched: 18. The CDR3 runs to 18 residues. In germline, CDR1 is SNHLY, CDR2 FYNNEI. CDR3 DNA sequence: TGTGCCAGCACTCTCGGCGGGGTCGGCGGGAGTAGCTACAATGAGCAGTTCTTC. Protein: CASTLGGVGGSSYNEQFF.

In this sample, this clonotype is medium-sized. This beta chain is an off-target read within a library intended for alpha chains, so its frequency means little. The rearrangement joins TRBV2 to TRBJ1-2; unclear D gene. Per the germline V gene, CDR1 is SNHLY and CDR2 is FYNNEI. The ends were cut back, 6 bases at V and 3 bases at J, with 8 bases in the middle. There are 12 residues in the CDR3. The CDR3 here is CASSLDDYGYTF. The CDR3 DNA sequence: TGTGCCAGCAGCCTAGACGACTATGGCTACACCTTC. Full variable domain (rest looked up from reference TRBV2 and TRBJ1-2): EPEVTQTPSHQVTQMGQEVILRCVPISNHLYFYWYRQILGQKVEFLVSFYNNEISEKSEIFDDQFSVERPDGSNFTLKIRSTKLEDSAMYFCASSLDDYGYTFGSGTRLTVV.

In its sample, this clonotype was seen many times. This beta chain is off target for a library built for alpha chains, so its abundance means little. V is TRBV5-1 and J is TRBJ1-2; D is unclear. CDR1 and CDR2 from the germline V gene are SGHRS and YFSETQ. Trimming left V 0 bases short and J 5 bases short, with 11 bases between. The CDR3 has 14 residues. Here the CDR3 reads CASSLGDTVYGYTF. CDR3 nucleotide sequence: TGCGCCAGCAGCTTGGGGGATACGGTGTATGGCTACACCTTC.

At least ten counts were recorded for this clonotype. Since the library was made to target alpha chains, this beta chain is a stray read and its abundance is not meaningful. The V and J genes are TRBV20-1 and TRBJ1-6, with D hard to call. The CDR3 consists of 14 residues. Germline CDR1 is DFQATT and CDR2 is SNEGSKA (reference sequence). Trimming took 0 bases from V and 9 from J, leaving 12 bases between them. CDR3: CSAREPKAGSPLHF. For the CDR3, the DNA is TGCAGTGCTAGAGAGCCGAAAGCAGGTTCACCCCTCCACTTT.

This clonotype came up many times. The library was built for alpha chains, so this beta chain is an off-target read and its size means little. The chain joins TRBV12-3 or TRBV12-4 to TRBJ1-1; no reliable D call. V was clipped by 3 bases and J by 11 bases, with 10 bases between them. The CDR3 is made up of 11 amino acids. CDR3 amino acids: CASSFGPGAFF. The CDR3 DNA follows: TGTGCCAGCAGTTTTGGGCCCGGCGCTTTCTTT.

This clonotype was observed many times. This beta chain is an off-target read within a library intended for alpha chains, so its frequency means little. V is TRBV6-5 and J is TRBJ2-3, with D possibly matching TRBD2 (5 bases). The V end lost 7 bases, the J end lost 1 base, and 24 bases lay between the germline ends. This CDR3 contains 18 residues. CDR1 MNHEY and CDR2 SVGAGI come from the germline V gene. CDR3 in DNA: TGTGCCAGCACCCCTGAACCAGGCGGGTATTCTGGCACAGATACGCAGTATTTT. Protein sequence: CASTPEPGGYSGTDTQYF.

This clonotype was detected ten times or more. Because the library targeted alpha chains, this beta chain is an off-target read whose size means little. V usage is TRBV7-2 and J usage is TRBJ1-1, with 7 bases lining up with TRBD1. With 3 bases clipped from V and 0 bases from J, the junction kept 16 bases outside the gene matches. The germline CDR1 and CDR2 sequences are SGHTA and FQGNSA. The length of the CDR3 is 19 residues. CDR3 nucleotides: TGTGCCAGCAGCTTCTCGGTCGGAGGGGGCGGGAGGATGAACACTGAAGCTTTCTTT. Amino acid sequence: CASSFSVGGGGRMNTEAFF.

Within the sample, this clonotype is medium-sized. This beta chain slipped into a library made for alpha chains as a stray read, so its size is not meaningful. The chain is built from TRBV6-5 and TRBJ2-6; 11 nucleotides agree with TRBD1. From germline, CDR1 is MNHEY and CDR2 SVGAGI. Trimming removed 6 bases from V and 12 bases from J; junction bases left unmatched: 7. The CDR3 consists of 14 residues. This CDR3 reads CASSPTGTGGVLTF. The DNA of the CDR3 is TGTGCCAGCAGCCCTACCGGGACAGGGGGCGTCCTGACTTTC.

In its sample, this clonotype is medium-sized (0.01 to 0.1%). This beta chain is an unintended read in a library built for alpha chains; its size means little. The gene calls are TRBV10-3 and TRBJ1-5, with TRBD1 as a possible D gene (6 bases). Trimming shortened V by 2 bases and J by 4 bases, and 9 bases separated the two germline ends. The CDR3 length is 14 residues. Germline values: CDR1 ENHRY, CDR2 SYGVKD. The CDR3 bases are TGTGCCATCAGTGAGGAGGGGGAGAATCAGCCCCAGCATTTT. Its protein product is CAISEEGENQPQHF.

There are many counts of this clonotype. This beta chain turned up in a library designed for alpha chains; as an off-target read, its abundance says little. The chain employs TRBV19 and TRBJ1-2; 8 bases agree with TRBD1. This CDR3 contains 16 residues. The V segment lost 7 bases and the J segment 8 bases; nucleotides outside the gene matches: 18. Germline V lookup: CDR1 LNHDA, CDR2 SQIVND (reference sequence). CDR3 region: CASILTGDARSRGYTF. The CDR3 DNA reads TGTGCCAGTATACTGACAGGGGACGCCCGTTCGAGAGGCTACACCTTC.

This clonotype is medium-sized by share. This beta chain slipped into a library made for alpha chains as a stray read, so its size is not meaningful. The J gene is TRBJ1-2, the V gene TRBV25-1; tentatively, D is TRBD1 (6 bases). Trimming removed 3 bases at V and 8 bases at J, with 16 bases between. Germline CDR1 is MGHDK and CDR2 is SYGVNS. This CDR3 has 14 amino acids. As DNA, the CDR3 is TGTGCCAGCAGTGAGGGGGCGCGAGTCAACGGCTACACCTTC. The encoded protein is CASSEGARVNGYTF.

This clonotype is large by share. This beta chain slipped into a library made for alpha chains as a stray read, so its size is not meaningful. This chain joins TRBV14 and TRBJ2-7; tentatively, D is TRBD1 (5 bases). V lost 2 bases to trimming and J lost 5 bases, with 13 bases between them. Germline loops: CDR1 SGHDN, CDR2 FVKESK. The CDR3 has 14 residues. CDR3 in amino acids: CASSQRSRGNEQYF. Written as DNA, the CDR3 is TGTGCCAGCAGCCAAAGGTCAAGGGGCAACGAGCAGTACTTC.

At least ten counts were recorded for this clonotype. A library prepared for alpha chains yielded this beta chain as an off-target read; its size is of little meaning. Written as DNA, the CDR3 is TGCGCCAGCAGCCAAGAAAGGGACTCTCCAGCTTTCTTT. Protein: CASSQERDSPAFF. The chain combines TRBV4-1 with TRBJ1-1; D is possibly TRBD1 (5 bases). Germline CDR1 and CDR2: MGHRA and YSYEKL. The CDR3 is 13 residues long. V lost 0 bases and J lost 10, with 12 bases in between.

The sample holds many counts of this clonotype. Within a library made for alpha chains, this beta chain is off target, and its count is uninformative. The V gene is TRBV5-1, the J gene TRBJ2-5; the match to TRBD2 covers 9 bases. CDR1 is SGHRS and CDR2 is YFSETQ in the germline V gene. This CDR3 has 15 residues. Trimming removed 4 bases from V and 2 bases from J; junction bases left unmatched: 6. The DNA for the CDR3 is TGCGCCAGCAGCCTCGGACTAGCGCGACAAGAGACCCAGTACTTC. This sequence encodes CASSLGLARQETQYF.

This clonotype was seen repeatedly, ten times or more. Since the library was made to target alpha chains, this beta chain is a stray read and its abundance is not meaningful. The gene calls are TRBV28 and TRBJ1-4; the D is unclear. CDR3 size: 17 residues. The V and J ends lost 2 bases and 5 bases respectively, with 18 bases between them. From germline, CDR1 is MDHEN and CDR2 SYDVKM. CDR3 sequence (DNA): TGTGCCAGCAGTTTAGGCCTCTTGTCAGCCGGAAATGAAAAACTGTTTTTT. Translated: CASSLGLLSAGNEKLFF.

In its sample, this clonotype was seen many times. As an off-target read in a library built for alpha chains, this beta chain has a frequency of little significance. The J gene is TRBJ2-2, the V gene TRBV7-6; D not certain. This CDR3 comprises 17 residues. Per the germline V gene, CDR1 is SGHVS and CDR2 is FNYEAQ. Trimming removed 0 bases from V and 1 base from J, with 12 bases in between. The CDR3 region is CASSLALSPGNTGELFF. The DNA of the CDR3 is TGTGCCAGCAGCTTAGCGCTTTCGCCAGGGAACACCGGGGAGCTGTTTTTT. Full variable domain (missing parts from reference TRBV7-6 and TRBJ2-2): GAGVSQSPRYKVTKRGQDVALRCDPISGHVSLYWYRQALGQGPEFLTYFNYEAQQDKSGLPNDRFSAERPEGSISTLTIQRTEQRDSAMYRCASSLALSPGNTGELFFGEGSRLTVL.

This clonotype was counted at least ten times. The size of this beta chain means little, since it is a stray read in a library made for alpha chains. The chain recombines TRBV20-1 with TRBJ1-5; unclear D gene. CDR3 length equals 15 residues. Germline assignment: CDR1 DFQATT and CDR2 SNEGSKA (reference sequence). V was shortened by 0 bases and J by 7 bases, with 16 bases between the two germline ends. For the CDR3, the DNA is TGCAGTGCTAGAGATTCCGGACCTGGTGACCAGCCCCAGCATTTT. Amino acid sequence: CSARDSGPGDQPQHF.

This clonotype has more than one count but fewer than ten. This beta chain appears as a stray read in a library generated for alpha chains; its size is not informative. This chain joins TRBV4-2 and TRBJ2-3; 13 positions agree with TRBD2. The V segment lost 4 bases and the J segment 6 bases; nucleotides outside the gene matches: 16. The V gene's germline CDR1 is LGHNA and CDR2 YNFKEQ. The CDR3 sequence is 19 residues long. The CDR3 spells CASSPTGLAGVYDEDTQYF. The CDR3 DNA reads TGTGCCAGCAGCCCTACCGGACTAGCGGGAGTCTATGATGAGGATACGCAGTATTTT.

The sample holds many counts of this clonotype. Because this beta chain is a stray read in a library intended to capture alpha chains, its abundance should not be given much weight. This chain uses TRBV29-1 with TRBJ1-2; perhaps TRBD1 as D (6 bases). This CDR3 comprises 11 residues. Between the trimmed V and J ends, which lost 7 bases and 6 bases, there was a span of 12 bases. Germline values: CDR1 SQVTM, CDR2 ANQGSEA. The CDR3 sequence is CSAGGRDGYTF. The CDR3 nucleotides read TGCAGCGCCGGGGGCAGGGATGGCTACACCTTC.

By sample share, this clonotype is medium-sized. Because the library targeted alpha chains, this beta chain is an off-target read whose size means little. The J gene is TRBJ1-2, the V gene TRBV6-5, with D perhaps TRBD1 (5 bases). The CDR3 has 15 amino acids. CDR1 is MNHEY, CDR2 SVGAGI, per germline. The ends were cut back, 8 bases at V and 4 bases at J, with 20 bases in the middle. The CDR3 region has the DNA TGTGCCAGCCACCCATACAGGCGCCTCTTCTATGGCTACACCTTC. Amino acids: CASHPYRRLFYGYTF.